Listed here are 18 T cell receptor beta chains from one sample, sequenced in a study of blood T cell repertoires in COVID-19. The method was immunoSEQ multiplex PCR; TCRdb's version includes in-frame clones alone and lacks a portion of them. The table includes fewer than 250,000 clones, 80% to 90% detected once. The specimen was peripheral blood. These TCRs come from a human donor in a cohort sampled during active COVID-19.

The chain couples TRBV2 to TRBJ2-3; D remains ambiguous. The CDR3 runs to 14 residues. Germline V lookup: CDR1 SNHLY, CDR2 FYNNEI. V lost 5 bases to trimming and J lost 1 base, with 10 bases between them. The CDR3 region is CASSLNRGTDTQYF. CDR3 DNA: TGTGCCAGCAGTCTCAACAGAGGCACAGATACGCAGTATTTT.

The chain employs TRBV6-1 and TRBJ1-1, with D tentatively TRBD1 (5 bases). The CDR3 totals 14 residues. V shed 3 bases and J shed 0 bases, with 8 bases lying between them. Germline CDR1 reads MNHNS; CDR2 reads SASEGT. The DNA of the CDR3 is TGTGCCAGCAGTGACAGGGTCATGAACACTGAAGCTTTCTTT. Protein product: CASSDRVMNTEAFF.

This clone was observed a few times. This chain connects TRBV9 to TRBJ1-1, with 7 bases that match TRBD1. The CDR3 contains 13 residues. Trimming cost V 4 bases and J 7 bases; bases outside gene matches: 7. CDR1 and CDR2 (germline): SGDLS, YYNGEE. CDR3 loop: CASSPIRDSEAFF. CDR3 DNA sequence: TGTGCCAGCAGCCCGATACGGGACAGTGAAGCTTTCTTT.

The chain employs TRBV6-5 and TRBJ1-1; D may be TRBD1 (5 bases). This CDR3 has 12 amino acids. Trimming removed 11 bases from V and 3 bases from J, with 13 bases in between. Germline loops: CDR1 MNHEY, CDR2 SVGAGI. The CDR3 bases are TGTGCCTCCTCTCCGGGGGACACTGAAGCTTTCTTT. As protein: CASSPGDTEAFF.

The chain has TRBV5-4 and TRBJ2-1; TRBD2 matches 9 bases. CDR3 length: 17 amino acids. Germline-derived CDR1 and CDR2 are SGHNT and YYREEE (reference sequence). The V gene end was trimmed by 4 bases and the J gene end by 4 bases; junction bases not matched to a gene: 12. The CDR3 sequence: CASSPLTSGLVYNEQFF. Written as DNA, the CDR3 is TGTGCCAGCAGCCCCCTGACTAGCGGATTGGTTTACAATGAGCAGTTCTTC. Variable domain in full (rest from reference TRBV5-4 and TRBJ2-1): ETGVTQSPTHLIKTRGQQVTLRCSSQSGHNTVSWYQQALGQGPQFIFQYYREEENGRGNFPPRFSGLQFPNYSSELNVNALELDDSALYLCASSPLTSGLVYNEQFFGPGTRLTVL.

The rearrangement links TRBV11-2 to TRBJ2-1; TRBD1 agrees at 9 bases. Losses at the gene ends were 4 bases for V and 4 bases for J; bases not matched to a gene: 8. The CDR3 runs to 16 residues. The germline V gene has CDR1 SGHAT and CDR2 FQNNGV. The CDR3 loop is CASSSGQGNWYNEQFF. Here the CDR3 DNA reads TGTGCCAGCAGCTCGGGACAGGGTAATTGGTACAATGAGCAGTTCTTC.

The V gene is TRBV6-1, the J gene TRBJ1-6; D possibly corresponds to TRBD1 (5 bases). There are 15 residues in the CDR3. The V and J ends lost 2 bases and 11 bases respectively, with 16 bases between them. Per germline, CDR1 MNHNS and CDR2 SASEGT. This chain's CDR3 is CASSEMGGDRTPLHF. The CDR3 DNA is TGTGCCAGCAGTGAAATGGGGGGGGATAGAACACCCCTCCACTTT.

The rearrangement joins TRBV5-1 to TRBJ2-1, with D possibly matching TRBD2 (6 bases). V lost 0 bases to trimming and J lost 4 bases, with 11 bases between them. Germline V gene lookup returns CDR1 SGHRS and CDR2 YFSETQ. The CDR3 contains 15 residues. The CDR3: CASSLGAGSYNEQFF. For the CDR3, the DNA is TGCGCCAGCAGCTTGGGGGCGGGGAGTTACAATGAGCAGTTCTTC.

This clone has a handful of counts. The rearrangement uses TRBV7-2 and TRBJ1-5; D may be TRBD1 (5 bases). Trimming took off 2 bases at V and 10 bases at J, with 18 bases between the two ends. CDR1 SGHTA and CDR2 FQGNSA come from the germline V gene. This CDR3 region has 15 residues. The CDR3 loop is CASSLPGTSYGPQHF. The CDR3 coding sequence is TGTGCCAGCAGCTTACCCGGGACTTCCTATGGCCCCCAGCATTTT.

This chain joins TRBV3-1 (or the pseudogene TRBV3-2) and TRBJ1-6; 10 nucleotides line up with TRBD1. Germline-derived CDR1 and CDR2 are LGHDT and YNNKEL (reference sequence). Unmatched junction bases numbered 4, after V lost 4 bases and J lost 7 bases. This CDR3 spans 15 amino acids. The CDR3 here is CASSPGQGGNSPLHF. The CDR3 DNA reads TGTGCCAGCAGCCCAGGACAGGGGGGAAATTCACCCCTCCACTTT.

The chain joins TRBV5-1 to TRBJ2-7; TRBD1 agrees at 8 bases. Germline assignment: CDR1 SGHRS and CDR2 YFSETQ. The CDR3 is 14 amino acids. V lost 4 bases to trimming and J lost 4 bases; unmatched junction nucleotides: 7. The CDR3 sequence: CASSLTGAKYEQYF. The CDR3 DNA is TGCGCCAGCAGCCTGACAGGGGCGAAATACGAGCAGTACTTC.

This chain connects TRBV19 to TRBJ2-7; D perhaps matches TRBD1 (6 bases). Looked up from germline, CDR1 is LNHDA and CDR2 is SQIVND (reference sequence). The CDR3 is 15 residues long. V lost 7 bases and J lost 0, with 16 bases in between. CDR3 DNA: TGTGCCAGTACCGGGGACAAACCCCTCTCCTACGAGCAGTACGTC. Its protein product is CASTGDKPLSYEQYV.

The chain links TRBV29-1 to TRBJ2-1; 8 nucleotides line up with TRBD1. Trimming at V came to 6 bases and at J to 2 bases, leaving 0 bases not matched to a gene. The germline gives CDR1 SQVTM, CDR2 ANQGSEA. The CDR3 loop spans 12 amino acids. CDR3: CSVQGAYNEQFF. Here the CDR3 DNA reads TGCAGCGTACAGGGGGCCTACAATGAGCAGTTCTTC.

The CDR3 spells CASSYGLAGADTQYF. The CDR3 bases are TGCGCCAGCAGCTATGGACTAGCGGGAGCAGATACGCAGTATTTT. This chain links TRBV5-1 with TRBJ2-3, with 13 bases identical to TRBD2. CDR3 length: 15 amino acids. V lost 3 bases and J lost 4; bases outside the gene matches: 2. CDR1 is SGHRS and CDR2 is YFSETQ in the germline V gene.

The gene calls are TRBV24-1 and TRBJ2-5; no clear D gene. The germline gives CDR1 KGHDR, CDR2 SFDVKD. CDR3 length: 15 residues. V dropped 5 bases and J dropped 0 bases, with 12 bases sitting between them. This CDR3 reads CATSGAWQNQETQYF. In DNA, the CDR3 is TGTGCCACCAGTGGGGCGTGGCAGAACCAAGAGACCCAGTACTTC.

The genes are TRBV28 and TRBJ2-5; tentative D call: TRBD1 (6 bases). Germline CDR1 and CDR2: MDHEN and SYDVKM. Between the trimmed V and J ends, which lost 4 bases and 5 bases, there was a span of 14 bases. This CDR3 region has 14 residues. Written as DNA, the CDR3 is TGTGCCAGCAGTTCTGACAGAACAGGGGAGACCCAGTACTTC. This translates into CASSSDRTGETQYF. The whole variable domain, filled in from reference TRBV28 and TRBJ2-5, reads DVKVTQSSRYLVKRTGEKVFLECVQDMDHENMFWYRQDPGLGLRLIYFSYDVKMKEKGDIPEGYSVSREKKERFSLILESASTNQTSMYLCASSSDRTGETQYFGPGTRLLVL.

This clone appeared a few times. The rearrangement links TRBV7-6 to TRBJ1-1; 10 nucleotides line up with TRBD1. The germline V gene encodes CDR1 SGHVS and CDR2 FNYEAQ. The V gene end was trimmed by 1 base and the J gene end by 0 bases; junction bases not matched to a gene: 2. CDR3 length: 16 residues. CDR3 DNA: TGTGCCAGCAGCTTAGGGGACAGGGGACTGAACACTGAAGCTTTCTTT. Residues: CASSLGDRGLNTEAFF.

Notes on this clone: One end of the junction fails to match germline, which may point to a read error. The chain employs TRBV2 and TRBJ2-1; TRBD1 aligns across 8 bases. Looked up from germline, CDR1 is SNHLY and CDR2 is FYNNEI. This CDR3 comprises 16 residues. CDR3 in DNA: TGTGCCAGCAGAGAAGGGGCAGGGGGCCCGATCAATGAGCAGTTCTTC. Translating it yields CASREGAGGPINEQFF.